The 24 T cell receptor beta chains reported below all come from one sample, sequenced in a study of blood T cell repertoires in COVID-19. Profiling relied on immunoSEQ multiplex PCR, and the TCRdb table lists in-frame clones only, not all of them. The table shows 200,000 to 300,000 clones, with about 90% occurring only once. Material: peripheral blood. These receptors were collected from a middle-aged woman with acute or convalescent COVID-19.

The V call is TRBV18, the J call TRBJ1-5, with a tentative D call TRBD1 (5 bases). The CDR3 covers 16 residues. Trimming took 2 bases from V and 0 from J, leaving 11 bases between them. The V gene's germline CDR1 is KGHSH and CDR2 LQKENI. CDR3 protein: CASSPTGGYSNQPQHF. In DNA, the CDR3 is TGTGCCAGCTCACCAACGGGGGGTTATAGCAATCAGCCCCAGCATTTT.

CDR3 loop: CASSSDGQGLYGYTF. CDR3 nucleotide sequence: TGTGCCAGCAGCTCCGACGGACAGGGACTCTATGGCTACACCTTC. The gene calls are TRBV11-2 and TRBJ1-2, with 8 bases fitting TRBD1. This CDR3 is built from 15 residues. The V segment lost 4 bases and the J segment 4 bases; nucleotides outside the gene matches: 8. Germline lookup yields CDR1 SGHAT and CDR2 FQNNGV.

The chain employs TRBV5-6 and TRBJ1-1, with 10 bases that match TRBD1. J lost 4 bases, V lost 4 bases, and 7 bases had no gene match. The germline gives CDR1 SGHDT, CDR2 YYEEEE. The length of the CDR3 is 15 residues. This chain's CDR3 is CASSAVTGGLTEAFF. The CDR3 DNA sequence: TGTGCCAGCAGCGCAGTGACAGGGGGCCTCACTGAAGCTTTCTTT. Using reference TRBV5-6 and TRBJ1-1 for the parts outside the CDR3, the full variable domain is DAGVTQSPTHLIKTRGQQVTLRCSPKSGHDTVSWYQQALGQGPQFIFQYYEEEERQRGNFPDRFSGHQFPNYSSELNVNALLLGDSALYLCASSAVTGGLTEAFFGQGTRLTVV.

The CDR3 region has the DNA TGTGCCAGCAGCCACTACCGGGGAGCCATATATTTT. Translating gives CASSHYRGAIYF. The chain combines TRBV3-1 (or the pseudogene TRBV3-2) with TRBJ1-3; no reliable D call. The CDR3 contains 12 residues. Per the germline V gene, CDR1 is LGHDT and CDR2 is YNNKEL (reference sequence). V shed 3 bases and J shed 11 bases, with 11 bases lying between them.

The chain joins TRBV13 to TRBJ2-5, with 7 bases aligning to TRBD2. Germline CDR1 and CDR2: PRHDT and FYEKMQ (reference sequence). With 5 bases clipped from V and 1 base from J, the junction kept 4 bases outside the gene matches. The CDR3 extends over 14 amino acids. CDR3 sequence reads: CASSLRGGQETQYF. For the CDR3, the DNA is TGTGCCAGCAGCCTCCGCGGGGGCCAAGAGACCCAGTACTTC.

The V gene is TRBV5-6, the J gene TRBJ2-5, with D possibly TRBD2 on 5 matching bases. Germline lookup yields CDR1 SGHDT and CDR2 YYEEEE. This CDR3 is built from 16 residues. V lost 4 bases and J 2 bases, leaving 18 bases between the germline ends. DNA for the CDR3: TGTGCCAGCAGCATAGAACTAGGTGGCCCACAAGAGACCCAGTACTTC. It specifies CASSIELGGPQETQYF.

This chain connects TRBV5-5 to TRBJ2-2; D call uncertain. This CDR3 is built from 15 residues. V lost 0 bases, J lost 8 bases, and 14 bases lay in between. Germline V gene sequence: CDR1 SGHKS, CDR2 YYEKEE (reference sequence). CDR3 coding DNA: TGTGCCAGCAGCTTGGCCGGTTTGTATAGTGGGGAGCTGTTTTTT. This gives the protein CASSLAGLYSGELFF.

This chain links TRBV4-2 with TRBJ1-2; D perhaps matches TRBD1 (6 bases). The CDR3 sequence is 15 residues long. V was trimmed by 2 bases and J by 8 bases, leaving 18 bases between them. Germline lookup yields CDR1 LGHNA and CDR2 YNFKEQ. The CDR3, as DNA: TGTGCCAGCAGCCAATCCCCCGGGGGGCACCTGGGCTACACCTTC. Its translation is CASSQSPGGHLGYTF.

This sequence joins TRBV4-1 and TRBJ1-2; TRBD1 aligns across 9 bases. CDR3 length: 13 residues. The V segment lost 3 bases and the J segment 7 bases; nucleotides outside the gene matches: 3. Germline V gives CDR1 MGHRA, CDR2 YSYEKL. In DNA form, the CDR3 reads TGCGCCAGCAGCCATACAGGGGGCTCTGGCTACACCTTC. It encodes CASSHTGGSGYTF.

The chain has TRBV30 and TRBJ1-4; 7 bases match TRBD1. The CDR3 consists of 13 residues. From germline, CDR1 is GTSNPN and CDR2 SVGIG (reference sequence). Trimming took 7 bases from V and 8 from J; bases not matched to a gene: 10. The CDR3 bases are TGTGCCTTCAAGACAGGGAGATTCGAAAAACTGTTTTTT. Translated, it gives CAFKTGRFEKLFF.

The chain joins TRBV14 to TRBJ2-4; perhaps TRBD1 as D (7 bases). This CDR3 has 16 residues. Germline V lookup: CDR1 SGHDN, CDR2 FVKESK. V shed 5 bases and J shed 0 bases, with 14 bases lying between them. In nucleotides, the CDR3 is TGTGCCAGCAGCGGAGGGACAGCGTTAGCCAAAAACATTCAGTACTTC. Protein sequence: CASSGGTALAKNIQYF.

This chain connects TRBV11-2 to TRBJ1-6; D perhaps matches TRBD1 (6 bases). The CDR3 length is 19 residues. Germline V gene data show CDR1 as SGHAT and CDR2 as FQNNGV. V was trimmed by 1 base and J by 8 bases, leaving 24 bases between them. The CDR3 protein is CASSLGPFFTGTTDSPLHF. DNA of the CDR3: TGTGCCAGCAGCTTAGGGCCTTTCTTTACCGGGACAACAGATTCACCCCTCCACTTT.

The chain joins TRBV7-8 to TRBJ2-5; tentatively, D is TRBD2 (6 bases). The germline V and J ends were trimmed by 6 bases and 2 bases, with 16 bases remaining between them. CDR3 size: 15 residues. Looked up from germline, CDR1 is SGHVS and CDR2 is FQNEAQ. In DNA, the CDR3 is TGTGCCAGCAGACCACCCGGGACTCGACAAGAGACCCAGTACTTC. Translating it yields CASRPPGTRQETQYF.

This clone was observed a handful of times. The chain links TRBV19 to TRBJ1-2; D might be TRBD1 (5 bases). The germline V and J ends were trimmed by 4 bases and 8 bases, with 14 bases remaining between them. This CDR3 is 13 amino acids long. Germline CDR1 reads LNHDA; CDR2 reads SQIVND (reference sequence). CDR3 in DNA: TGTGCCAGTAGTACTCTCGACAGAGACGGCTACACCTTC. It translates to CASSTLDRDGYTF.

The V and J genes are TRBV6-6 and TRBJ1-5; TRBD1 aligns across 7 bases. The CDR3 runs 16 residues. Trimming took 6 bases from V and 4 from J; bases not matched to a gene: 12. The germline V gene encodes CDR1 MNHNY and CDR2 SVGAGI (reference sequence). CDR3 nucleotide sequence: TGTGCCAGCAGACCCCTCCCCGGGACAGATAATCAGCCCCAGCATTTT. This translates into CASRPLPGTDNQPQHF.

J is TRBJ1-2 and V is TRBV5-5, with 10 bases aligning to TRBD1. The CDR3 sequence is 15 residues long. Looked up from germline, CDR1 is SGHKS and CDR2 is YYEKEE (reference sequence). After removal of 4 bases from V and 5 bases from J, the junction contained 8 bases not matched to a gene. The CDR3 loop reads CASSGGTGARYGYTF. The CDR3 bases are TGTGCCAGCAGCGGGGGGACAGGGGCCCGTTATGGCTACACCTTC.

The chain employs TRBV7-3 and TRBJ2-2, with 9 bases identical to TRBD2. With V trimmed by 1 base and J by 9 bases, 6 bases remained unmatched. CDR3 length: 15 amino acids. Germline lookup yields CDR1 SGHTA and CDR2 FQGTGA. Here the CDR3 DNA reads TGTGCCAGCAGCTTAAGCGGGGGGGCCGCCAGGGAGCTGTTTTTT. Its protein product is CASSLSGGAARELFF. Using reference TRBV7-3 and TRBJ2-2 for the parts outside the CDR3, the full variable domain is GAGVSQTPSNKVTEKGKYVELRCDPISGHTALYWYRQSLGQGPEFLIYFQGTGAADDSGLPNDRFFAVRPEGSVSTLKIQRTERGDSAVYLCASSLSGGAARELFFGEGSRLTVL.

CDR3 in DNA: TGCGCCAGCAGTGCGGGACCTAGCGGGGGTCCTCTGAACATTCAGTACTTC. It is translated as CASSAGPSGGPLNIQYF. J is TRBJ2-4 and V is TRBV10-1; 10 nucleotides align to TRBD2. V lost 4 bases, J lost 7 bases, and 13 bases stayed unmatched. CDR1 is WNHNN and CDR2 is SYGVQD in the germline V gene (reference sequence). There are 17 residues in the CDR3.

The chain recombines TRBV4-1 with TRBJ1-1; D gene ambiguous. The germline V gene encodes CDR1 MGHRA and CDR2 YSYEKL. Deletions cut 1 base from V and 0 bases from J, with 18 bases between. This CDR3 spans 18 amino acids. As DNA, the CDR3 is TGCGCCAGCAGCCAAGGGTTAGGAGGGCTCGTGATGAACACTGAAGCTTTCTTT. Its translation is CASSQGLGGLVMNTEAFF.

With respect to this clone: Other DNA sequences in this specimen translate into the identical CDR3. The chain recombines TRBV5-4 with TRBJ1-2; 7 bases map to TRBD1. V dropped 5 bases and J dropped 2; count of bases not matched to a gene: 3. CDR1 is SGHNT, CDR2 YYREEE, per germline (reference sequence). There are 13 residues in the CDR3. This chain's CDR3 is CASSLDRNYGYTF. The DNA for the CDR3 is TGTGCCAGCAGTCTGGACAGGAACTATGGCTACACCTTC.

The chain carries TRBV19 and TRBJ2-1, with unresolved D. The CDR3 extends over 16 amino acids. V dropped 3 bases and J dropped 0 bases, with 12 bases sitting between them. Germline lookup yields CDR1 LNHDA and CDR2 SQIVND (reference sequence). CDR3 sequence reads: CASSILITSSYNEQFF. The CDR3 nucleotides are TGTGCCAGTAGTATCCTTATAACGAGCTCCTACAATGAGCAGTTCTTC.

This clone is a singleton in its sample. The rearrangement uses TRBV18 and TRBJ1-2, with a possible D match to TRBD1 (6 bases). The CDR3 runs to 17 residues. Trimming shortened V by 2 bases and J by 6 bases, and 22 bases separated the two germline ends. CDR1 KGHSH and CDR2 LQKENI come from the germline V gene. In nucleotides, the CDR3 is TGTGCCAGCTCACCATCGGCAGGGGAGGGGAGATTAGATGGCTACACCTTC. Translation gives CASSPSAGEGRLDGYTF.

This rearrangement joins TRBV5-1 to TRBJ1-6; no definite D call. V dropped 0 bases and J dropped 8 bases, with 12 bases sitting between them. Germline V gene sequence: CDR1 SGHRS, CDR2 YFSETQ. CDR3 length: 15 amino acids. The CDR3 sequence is CASSLAAGMDSPLHF. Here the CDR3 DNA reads TGCGCCAGCAGCTTGGCGGCAGGTATGGATTCACCCCTCCACTTT.

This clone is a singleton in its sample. The CDR3 is CASSLGGPVTEAFF. As DNA, the CDR3 is TGTGCCAGCAGCCTGGGGGGGCCAGTAACTGAAGCTTTCTTT. The chain uses TRBV13 and TRBJ1-1, with D perhaps TRBD1 (6 bases). The CDR3 totals 14 residues. Trimming removed 5 bases from V and 5 bases from J, with 15 bases in between. Germline assignment: CDR1 PRHDT and CDR2 FYEKMQ (reference sequence).